The 21 T cell receptor beta chains presented below share a single source sample, sequenced in a study of blood T cells in healthy people across ages. A second PCR of about 7 to 11 cycles used a sample-barcoded 5' primer and a J-beta primer mix. MiXCR was run by TCRdb on the 5' RACE reads, yielding one entry per CDR3 protein. The sample holds about 510,000 distinct CDR3 sequences, about 27% seen once. The data were also submitted as part of a second study, on T cells of mothers and their children.

Sequencing was done on a sample of blood. The source is a boy aged 2 to 9 in good health.

The chain employs TRBV18 and TRBJ2-1; D is undetermined. Trimming shortened V by 0 bases and J by 0 bases, and 12 bases separated the two germline ends. Germline CDR1 KGHSH, CDR2 LQKENI. The CDR3 loop spans 17 amino acids. The CDR3 here is CASSPPARRSSYNEQFF. The CDR3 DNA is TGTGCCAGCTCACCACCGGCCCGCAGAAGCTCCTACAATGAGCAGTTCTTC.

J is TRBJ2-5 and V is TRBV27; TRBD1 might be the D (5 bases). Looked up from germline, CDR1 is MNHEY and CDR2 is SMNVEV (reference sequence). Trimming removed 3 bases from V and 10 bases from J, with 18 bases in between. The CDR3 is 14 residues long. The CDR3 is CASSFSGQNRHQYF. DNA for the CDR3: TGTGCCAGCAGTTTTTCAGGACAAAACCGACACCAGTACTTC.

This clonotype was picked up a small number of times. The chain employs TRBV27 and TRBJ2-3; 8 nucleotides line up with TRBD1. The CDR3 runs to 15 residues. Germline CDR1 and CDR2: MNHEY and SMNVEV (reference sequence). V trimming: 5 bases; J trimming: 5 bases; junction bases outside the gene matches: 9. The CDR3 loop reads CASSPDRGGIDTQYF. The CDR3 region has the DNA TGTGCCAGCAGTCCCGACAGGGGTGGTATAGATACGCAGTATTTT.

The chain links TRBV5-6 to TRBJ1-5; D remains unclear. The CDR3 has 14 amino acids. With 2 bases removed from V and 0 bases from J, the gap between germline ends came to 6 bases. Germline values: CDR1 SGHDT, CDR2 YYEEEE. CDR3 DNA: TGTGCCAGCAGCTTCTGGGGTAGCAATCAGCCCCAGCATTTT. The encoded protein is CASSFWGSNQPQHF.

V and J are TRBV12-3 or TRBV12-4 and TRBJ2-7, with 11 bases lining up with TRBD2. The CDR3 runs to 15 residues. V dropped 5 bases and J dropped 2; count of bases not matched to a gene: 5. CDR3 sequence (DNA): TGTGCCAGCAGTCCACTAGCGGGAGCAACCTACGAGCAGTACTTC. As protein: CASSPLAGATYEQYF.

This chain joins TRBV12-5 and TRBJ2-7, with D maybe TRBD2 (6 bases). V was shortened by 6 bases and J by 9 bases, with 18 bases between the two germline ends. The CDR3 loop spans 13 amino acids. The germline gives CDR1 LGHNT, CDR2 FRNRAP. CDR3: CASGIGGQVAQYF. The CDR3 DNA is TGTGCTAGTGGAATCGGGGGTCAGGTAGCGCAGTACTTC.

The V call is TRBV4-1, the J call TRBJ1-1, with TRBD1 matching over 7 bases. V gave up 1 base and J gave up 14 bases; unmatched junction bases: 10. Germline loops: CDR1 MGHRA, CDR2 YSYEKL. CDR3 size: 13 residues. DNA for the CDR3: TGCGCCAGCAGCCAAGCTGAGGGGGCCCGATGCTTCTTT. Protein product: CASSQAEGARCFF.

This clonotype occurred a few times. The rearrangement joins TRBV5-5 to TRBJ1-1; tentatively, D is TRBD1 (5 bases). With 6 bases removed from V and 7 bases from J, the gap between germline ends came to 19 bases. The length of the CDR3 is 14 residues. CDR1 and CDR2 (germline): SGHKS, YYEKEE (reference sequence). The CDR3 DNA is TGTGCCAGCATGCCGGGACGGACCTTATATGAAGCTTTCTTT. Protein sequence: CASMPGRTLYEAFF.

This chain links TRBV12-3 or TRBV12-4 with TRBJ1-5; the D is unclear. The V end was cut by 2 bases, the J end by 0 bases, with 11 bases between. The CDR3 has 16 residues. CDR3 amino acids: CASSLSYSSSNQPQHF. For the CDR3, the DNA is TGTGCCAGCAGTTTATCTTACAGCTCTAGCAATCAGCCCCAGCATTTT.

V is TRBV4-2 and J is TRBJ2-2; 8 bases map to TRBD2. Germline-derived CDR1 and CDR2 are LGHNA and YNFKEQ. This CDR3 comprises 17 residues. V lost 0 bases and J lost 1; bases outside the gene matches: 4. This chain's CDR3 is CASSQDPGGQNTGELFF. CDR3 nucleotide sequence: TGTGCCAGCAGCCAAGATCCGGGGGGGCAGAACACCGGGGAGCTGTTTTTT.

Only one count was recorded for this clonotype. This chain joins TRBV3-1 and TRBJ1-4, with D perhaps matching TRBD1 (5 bases). V lost 4 bases and J 12 bases, leaving 18 bases between the germline ends. The CDR3 runs 14 residues. From germline, CDR1 is LGHDT and CDR2 YNNKEL (reference sequence). The CDR3 DNA sequence: TGTGCCAGCAGCCGAGTGGGTGTTTTGGGGGAACTGTTTTTT. Translation gives CASSRVGVLGELFF.

CDR3 sequence: CASSRDRDSPLHF. As DNA, the CDR3 is TGTGCCAGCAGCCGGGACAGGGATTCACCCCTCCACTTT. This chain joins TRBV6-1 and TRBJ1-6; TRBD1 agrees at 9 bases. This CDR3 contains 13 residues. V shed 6 bases, J shed 8 bases, and the junction held 2 bases outside the gene matches. CDR1 is MNHNS and CDR2 is SASEGT in the germline V gene.

The chain recombines TRBV29-1 with TRBJ2-5, with TRBD2 matching 11 bases. The end of the DNA fits TRBJ2-1 better, so the J call may be wrong. Looked up from germline, CDR1 is SQVTM and CDR2 is ANQGSEA. The CDR3 contains 17 residues. This chain's CDR3 is CSVEEPLAGGYGDEQFF. CDR3 DNA: TGCAGCGTTGAAGAACCCCTAGCGGGAGGTTACGGGGATGAGCAGTTCTTC.

The chain links TRBV12-3 or TRBV12-4 to TRBJ2-5, with 13 positions matching TRBD2. Trimming took 3 bases from V and 5 from J; bases not matched to a gene: 9. This CDR3 contains 17 residues. As DNA, the CDR3 is TGTGCCAGCAGTTTTCACGGGACTAGCGGGACGGCTGAGACCCAGTACTTC. Amino acids: CASSFHGTSGTAETQYF.

The chain links TRBV6-5 to TRBJ1-1, with D perhaps TRBD1 (5 bases). CDR3 length equals 15 residues. V dropped 2 bases and J dropped 3 bases, with 13 bases sitting between them. CDR1 is MNHEY, CDR2 SVGAGI, per germline. CDR3 sequence reads: CASSYIGGGDTEAFF. CDR3 bases: TGTGCCAGCAGTTACATCGGGGGGGGAGACACTGAAGCTTTCTTT.

The rearrangement joins TRBV12-3 or TRBV12-4 to TRBJ2-7, with unresolved D. The CDR3 is 12 amino acids. The V end was cut by 6 bases, the J end by 6 bases, with 12 bases between. CDR3 nucleotides: TGTGCCAGCAGCTCACCTCCCCTCGAGCAGTACTTC. It specifies CASSSPPLEQYF.

The rearrangement uses TRBV29-1 and TRBJ1-1; D is ambiguous. The length of the CDR3 is 11 residues. The V gene's germline CDR1 is SQVTM and CDR2 ANQGSEA. V shed 0 bases and J shed 8 bases, with 7 bases lying between them. This CDR3 is CSVEEGIEAFF. The CDR3 coding sequence is TGCAGCGTTGAAGAGGGAATCGAAGCTTTCTTT.

The CDR3 sequence: CASSIGERGGTEQFF. The CDR3 bases are TGTGCCAGTAGTATAGGTGAGCGGGGCGGGACTGAGCAGTTCTTC. This chain uses TRBV19 with TRBJ2-1; 7 bases map to TRBD2. Germline assignment: CDR1 LNHDA and CDR2 SQIVND (reference sequence). V was pared by 1 base and J by 9 bases, with 9 bases of the junction left unmatched. The CDR3 totals 15 residues.

This clonotype was observed a handful of times. The J gene is TRBJ2-7, the V gene TRBV27, with D uncertain. Germline V gene data show CDR1 as MNHEY and CDR2 as SMNVEV (reference sequence). Trimming stripped 6 bases from V and 3 bases from J, with 12 bases between. The CDR3 sequence is 13 residues long. The CDR3 sequence is CASRAPAYYEQYF. In nucleotides, the CDR3 is TGTGCCAGCAGGGCCCCAGCTTACTACGAGCAGTACTTC.

This rearrangement joins TRBV2 to TRBJ2-7; D remains unclear. CDR1 and CDR2 (germline): SNHLY, FYNNEI. V lost 7 bases and J lost 4, with 14 bases in between. The length of the CDR3 is 13 residues. The CDR3 DNA reads TGTGCCAGCATCCCGGCAGGTCGATACGAGCAGTACTTC. Its translation is CASIPAGRYEQYF.

V gene TRBV9 combines with J gene TRBJ2-1, with 8 positions matching TRBD2. The length of the CDR3 is 16 residues. V lost 0 bases and J lost 7; bases outside the gene matches: 9. Germline CDR1 is SGDLS and CDR2 is YYNGEE. The CDR3 nucleotides are TGTGCCAGCAGCGTAGTAGCCAGCGGGGGTTTGAATGAGCAGTTCTTC. Amino acids: CASSVVASGGLNEQFF. The full variable domain, in which reference TRBV9 and TRBJ2-1 provide the parts outside the CDR3, is DSGVTQTPKHLITATGQRVTLRCSPRSGDLSVYWYQQSLDQGLQFLIQYYNGEERAKGNILERFSAQQFPDLHSELNLSSLELGDSALYFCASSVVASGGLNEQFFGPGTRLTVL.